The sequence of this T cell receptor (beta chain) was determined in a study of blood T cell repertoires in COVID-19. Trimming took 0 bases from V and 6 from J, leaving 10 bases between them. CDR3 length equals 14 residues. Germline loops: CDR1 SGHRS, CDR2 YFSETQ. The repertoire was sequenced with immunoSEQ multiplex PCR; TCRdb's copy has only in-frame clones and lacks some. The repertoire consists of a few hundred thousand clones, with approximately 86% occurring once and the leading ten covering approximately 3.1%. This clone was counted once. V gene TRBV5-1 combines with J gene TRBJ1-5, with a possible D match to TRBD1 (6 bases). Material: peripheral blood. This sequence originates from a woman under 30 with acute or convalescent COVID-19. Here the CDR3 DNA reads TGCGCCAGCAGCTTGGTATCAGGGGCTCAGCCCCAGCATTTT. It encodes CASSLVSGAQPQHF.